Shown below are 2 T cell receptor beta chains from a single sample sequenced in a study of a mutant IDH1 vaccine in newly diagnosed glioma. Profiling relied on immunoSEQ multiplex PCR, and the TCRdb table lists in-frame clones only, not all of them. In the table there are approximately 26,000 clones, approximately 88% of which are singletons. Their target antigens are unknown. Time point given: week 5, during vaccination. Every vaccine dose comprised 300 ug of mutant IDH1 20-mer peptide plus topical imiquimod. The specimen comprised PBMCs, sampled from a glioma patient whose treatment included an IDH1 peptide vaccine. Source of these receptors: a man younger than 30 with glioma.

CDR3 sequence: CASSESGIYGYTF. The CDR3 DNA reads TGTGCCAGCAGTGAATCTGGGATCTATGGCTACACCTTC. This chain links TRBV25-1 with TRBJ1-2; D gene unclear. The CDR3 spans 13 residues. V dropped 1 base and J dropped 4 bases, with 7 bases sitting between them. In germline, CDR1 is MGHDK, CDR2 SYGVNS.

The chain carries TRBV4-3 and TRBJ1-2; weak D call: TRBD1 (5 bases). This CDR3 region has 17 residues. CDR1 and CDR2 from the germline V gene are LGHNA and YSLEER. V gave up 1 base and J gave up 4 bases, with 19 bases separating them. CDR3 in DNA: TGCGCCAGCAGCCAAGCCGAAGGAGGGGTAGAAGGCTATGGCTACACCTTC. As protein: CASSQAEGGVEGYGYTF.